The clone carrying this TCR beta chain was counted ten times or more. Its cognate antigen is unknown. The cDNA came from 5'RACE, which used 10-nucleotide random UMIs. TCRdb ran MiXCR on the 5' RACE reads and lists one entry per CDR3 protein. This table holds 60,000 to 85,000 distinct CDR3 sequences, less than 5.5% found once. The sample belongs to a study of neurological immune-mediated disorders. Overall study findings and caveats: Multiple sclerosis, the disease with the least TCR clonal expansion, fell below healthy controls, whereas HTLV-1-associated myelopathy showed the most.

The CDR3 runs 13 residues. Germline assignment: CDR1 SGHTA and CDR2 FQGTGA. The ends were cut back, 5 bases at V and 9 bases at J, with 11 bases in the middle. This chain uses TRBV7-3 with TRBJ1-6; no clear D gene. The sequenced sample was PBMCs. The clonotype comes from a man aged 18 to 35 with multiple sclerosis. The DNA for the CDR3 is TGTGCCAGCAGCCTCTCGACGGGTTCACCCCTCCACTTT. The encoded protein is CASSLSTGSPLHF. The full variable domain, rest sourced from reference TRBV7-3 and TRBJ1-6, is GAGVSQTPSNKVTEKGKYVELRCDPISGHTALYWYRQSLGQGPEFLIYFQGTGAADDSGLPNDRFFAVRPEGSVSTLKIQRTERGDSAVYLCASSLSTGSPLHFGNGTRLTVT.